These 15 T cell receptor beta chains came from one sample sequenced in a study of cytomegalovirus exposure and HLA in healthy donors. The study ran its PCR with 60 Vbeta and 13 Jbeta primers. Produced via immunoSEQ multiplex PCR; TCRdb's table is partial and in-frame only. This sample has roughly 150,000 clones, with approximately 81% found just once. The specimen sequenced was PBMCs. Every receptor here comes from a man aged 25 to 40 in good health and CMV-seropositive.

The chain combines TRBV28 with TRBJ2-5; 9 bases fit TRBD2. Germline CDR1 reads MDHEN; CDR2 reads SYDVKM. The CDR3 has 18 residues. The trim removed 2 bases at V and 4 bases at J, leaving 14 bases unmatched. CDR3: CASSLRGGGRGFGETQYF. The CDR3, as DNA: TGTGCCAGCAGTTTAAGAGGCGGCGGGAGGGGGTTTGGAGAGACCCAGTACTTC. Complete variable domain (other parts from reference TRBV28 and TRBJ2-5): DVKVTQSSRYLVKRTGEKVFLECVQDMDHENMFWYRQDPGLGLRLIYFSYDVKMKEKGDIPEGYSVSREKKERFSLILESASTNQTSMYLCASSLRGGGRGFGETQYFGPGTRLLVL.

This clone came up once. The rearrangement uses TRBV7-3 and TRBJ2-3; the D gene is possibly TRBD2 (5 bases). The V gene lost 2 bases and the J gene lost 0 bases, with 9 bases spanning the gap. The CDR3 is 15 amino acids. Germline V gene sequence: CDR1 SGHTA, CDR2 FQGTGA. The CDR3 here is CASSLVTGSTDTQYF. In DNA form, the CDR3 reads TGTGCCAGCAGCTTAGTGACGGGAAGCACAGATACGCAGTATTTT.

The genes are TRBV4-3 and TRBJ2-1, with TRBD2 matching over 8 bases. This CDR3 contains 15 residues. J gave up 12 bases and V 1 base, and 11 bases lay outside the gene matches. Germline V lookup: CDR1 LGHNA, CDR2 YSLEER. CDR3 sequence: CASSQVGLAGFGQFF. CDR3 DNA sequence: TGCGCCAGCAGCCAAGTAGGACTAGCCGGCTTTGGGCAGTTCTTC.

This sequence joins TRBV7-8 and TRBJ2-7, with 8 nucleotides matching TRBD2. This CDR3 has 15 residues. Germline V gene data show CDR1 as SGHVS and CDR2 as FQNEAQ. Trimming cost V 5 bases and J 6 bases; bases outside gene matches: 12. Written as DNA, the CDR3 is TGTGCCAGCAGCCCCGGGGCCGGGAGGGCCTTCGAGCAGTACTTC. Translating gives CASSPGAGRAFEQYF.

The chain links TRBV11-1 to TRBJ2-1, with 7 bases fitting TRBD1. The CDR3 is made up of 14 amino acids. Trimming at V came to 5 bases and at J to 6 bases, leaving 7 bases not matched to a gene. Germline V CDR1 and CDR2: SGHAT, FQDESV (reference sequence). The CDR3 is CASSNAGTVNEQFF. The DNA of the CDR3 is TGTGCCAGCAGCAATGCCGGGACAGTCAATGAGCAGTTCTTC.

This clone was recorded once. The CDR3 is CASSLSGYSYEQYF. The CDR3 DNA reads TGTGCCAGCAGCTTAAGCGGGTACTCCTACGAGCAGTACTTC. This chain connects TRBV7-6 to TRBJ2-7; D perhaps matches TRBD2 (6 bases). V shed 2 bases and J shed 0 bases, with 8 bases lying between them. Germline V lookup: CDR1 SGHVS, CDR2 FNYEAQ. The CDR3 has 14 residues. Full variable domain (remainder filled in from reference TRBV7-6 and TRBJ2-7): GAGVSQSPRYKVTKRGQDVALRCDPISGHVSLYWYRQALGQGPEFLTYFNYEAQQDKSGLPNDRFSAERPEGSISTLTIQRTEQRDSAMYRCASSLSGYSYEQYFGPGTRLTVT.

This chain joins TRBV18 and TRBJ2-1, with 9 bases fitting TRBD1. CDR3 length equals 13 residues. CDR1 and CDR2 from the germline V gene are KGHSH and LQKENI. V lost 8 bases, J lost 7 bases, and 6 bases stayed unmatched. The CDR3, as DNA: TGTGCCAGCACCGGACAGGGGAGGAATGAGCAGTTCTTC. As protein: CASTGQGRNEQFF.

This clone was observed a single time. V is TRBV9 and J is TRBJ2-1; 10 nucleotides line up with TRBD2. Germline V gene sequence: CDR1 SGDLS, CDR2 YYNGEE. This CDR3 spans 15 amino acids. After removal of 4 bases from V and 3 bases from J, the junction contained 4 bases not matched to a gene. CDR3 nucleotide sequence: TGTGCCAGCAGCCCTCGGACTAGCGGCTACAATGAGCAGTTCTTC. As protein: CASSPRTSGYNEQFF.

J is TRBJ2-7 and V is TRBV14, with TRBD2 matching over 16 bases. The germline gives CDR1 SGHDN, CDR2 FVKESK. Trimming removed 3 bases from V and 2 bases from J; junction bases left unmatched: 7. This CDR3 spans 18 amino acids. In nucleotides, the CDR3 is TGTGCCAGCAGCCAGCCTCCGGGACTAGCGGGAGGGGCCTACGAGCAGTACTTC. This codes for CASSQPPGLAGGAYEQYF. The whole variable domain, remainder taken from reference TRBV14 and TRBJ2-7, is EAGVTQFPSHSVIEKGQTVTLRCDPISGHDNLYWYRRVMGKEIKFLLHFVKESKQDESGMPNNRFLAERTGGTYSTLKVQPAELEDSGVYFCASSQPPGLAGGAYEQYFGPGTRLTVT.

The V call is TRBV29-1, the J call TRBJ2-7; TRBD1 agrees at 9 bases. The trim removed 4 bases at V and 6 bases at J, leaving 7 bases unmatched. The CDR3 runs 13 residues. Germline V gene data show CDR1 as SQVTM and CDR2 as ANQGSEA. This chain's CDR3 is CSVGTGDLGEQYF. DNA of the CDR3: TGCAGCGTTGGGACAGGGGACTTAGGCGAGCAGTACTTC.

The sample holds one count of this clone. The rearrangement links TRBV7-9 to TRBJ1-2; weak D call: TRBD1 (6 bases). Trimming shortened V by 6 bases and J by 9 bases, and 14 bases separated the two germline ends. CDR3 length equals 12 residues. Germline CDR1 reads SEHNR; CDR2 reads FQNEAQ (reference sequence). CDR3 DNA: TGTGCCAGCAGTCGACCAGGGGTGAGCTACACCTTC. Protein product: CASSRPGVSYTF.

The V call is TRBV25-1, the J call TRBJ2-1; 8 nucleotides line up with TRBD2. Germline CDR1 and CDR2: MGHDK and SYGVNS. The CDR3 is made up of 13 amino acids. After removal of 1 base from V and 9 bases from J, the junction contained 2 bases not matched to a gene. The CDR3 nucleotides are TGTGCCAGCAGTGAATTGGCGGGAGGTGAGCAGTTCTTC. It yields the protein CASSELAGGEQFF.

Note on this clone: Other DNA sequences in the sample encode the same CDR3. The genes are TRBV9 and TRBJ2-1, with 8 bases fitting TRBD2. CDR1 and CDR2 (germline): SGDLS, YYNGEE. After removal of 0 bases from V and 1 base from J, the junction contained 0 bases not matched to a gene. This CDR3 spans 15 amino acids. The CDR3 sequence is CASSVGGGSYNEQFF. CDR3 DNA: TGTGCCAGCAGCGTAGGCGGGGGGTCCTACAATGAGCAGTTCTTC. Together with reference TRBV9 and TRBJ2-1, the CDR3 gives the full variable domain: DSGVTQTPKHLITATGQRVTLRCSPRSGDLSVYWYQQSLDQGLQFLIQYYNGEERAKGNILERFSAQQFPDLHSELNLSSLELGDSALYFCASSVGGGSYNEQFFGPGTRLTVL.

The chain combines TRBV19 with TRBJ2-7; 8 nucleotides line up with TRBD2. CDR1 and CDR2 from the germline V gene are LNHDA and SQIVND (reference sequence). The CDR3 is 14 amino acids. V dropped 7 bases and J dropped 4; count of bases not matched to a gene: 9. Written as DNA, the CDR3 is TGTGCCAGTAAAAGAGCGGGAGAAGGTTACGAGCAGTACTTC. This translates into CASKRAGEGYEQYF.

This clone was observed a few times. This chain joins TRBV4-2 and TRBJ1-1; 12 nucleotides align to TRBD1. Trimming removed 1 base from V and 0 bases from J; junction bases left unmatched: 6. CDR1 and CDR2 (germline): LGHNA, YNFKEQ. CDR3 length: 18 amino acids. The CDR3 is CASSQAMGQGAMNTEAFF. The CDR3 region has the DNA TGTGCCAGCAGCCAAGCTATGGGACAGGGGGCCATGAACACTGAAGCTTTCTTT.